The subject of this entry is one T cell receptor (beta chain). These data are taken from a study of radiotherapy plus CTLA-4 blockade in lung cancer. The CDR3 contains 15 residues. The germline gives CDR1 SEHNR, CDR2 FQNEAQ (reference sequence). Trimming shortened V by 2 bases and J by 7 bases, and 14 bases separated the two germline ends. TCRdb keeps only in-frame clones here, not all; method: immunoSEQ multiplex PCR. In the table there are fewer than 75,000 clones, over 75% of which are singletons. Sequencing used peripheral blood, obtained from a patient treated with radiotherapy plus ipilimumab. The V call is TRBV7-9, the J call TRBJ2-2, with D tentatively TRBD1 or TRBD2 (5 bases each). This sequence originates from a human donor with non-small cell lung cancer that progressed on radiotherapy plus ipilimumab. CDR3 nucleotides: TGTGCCAGCAGCTTACGTTTGGGGACGAGCGGGGAGCTGTTTTTT. It translates to CASSLRLGTSGELFF. Full variable domain (missing parts from reference TRBV7-9 and TRBJ2-2): DTGVSQNPRHKITKRGQNVTFRCDPISEHNRLYWYRQTLGQGPEFLTYFQNEAQLEKSRLLSDRFSAERPKGSFSTLEIQRTEQGDSAMYLCASSLRLGTSGELFFGEGSRLTVL.